The 8 T cell receptor beta chains reported below all come from one sample, sequenced in a study of OX40 agonist ivuxolimab in advanced cancers. The library was obtained by the immunoSEQ multiplex PCR assay. The table was pulled from immuneACCESS by TCRdb, which kept in-frame rearrangements only. Such tables lose some clones; where checked, under half of the loss comes from unresolved V genes, and the rest has no known cause. This sample has some 76,000 clones in its table, and about 93% of those were observed once. About 6.6% of the sample goes to the ten largest clones. Sequenced material: CD4+ or CD8+ T cells sorted from blood, taken in a trial of the OX40 agonist ivuxolimab. These receptors all come from an adult with an advanced solid tumor such as melanoma, head and neck, liver or kidney cancer.

This rearrangement joins TRBV27 to TRBJ2-3; D uncertain. With 5 bases removed from V and 0 bases from J, the gap between germline ends came to 18 bases. In germline, CDR1 is MNHEY, CDR2 SMNVEV (reference sequence). CDR3 length: 17 amino acids. CDR3 residues: CASSLMTRTFSTDTQYF. CDR3 DNA sequence: TGTGCCAGCAGTCTAATGACTCGCACTTTTAGCACAGATACGCAGTATTTT.

V is TRBV9 and J is TRBJ1-5, with 9 bases identical to TRBD1. Germline CDR1 is SGDLS and CDR2 is YYNGEE. J lost 5 bases, V lost 0 bases, and 3 bases had no gene match. This CDR3 is built from 15 residues. The CDR3 reads CASSVGGTGYQPQHF. The CDR3 coding sequence is TGTGCCAGCAGCGTAGGAGGGACAGGGTATCAGCCCCAGCATTTT.

This chain links TRBV30 with TRBJ2-2; 11 bases line up with TRBD1. The CDR3 is 14 amino acids. From germline, CDR1 is GTSNPN and CDR2 SVGIG (reference sequence). The trim removed 8 bases at V and 5 bases at J, leaving 7 bases unmatched. The CDR3 sequence is CAGNRDRGTGELFF. CDR3 nucleotides: TGTGCCGGTAACCGGGACAGGGGGACCGGGGAGCTGTTTTTT.

The chain is built from TRBV9 and TRBJ1-1; D gene uncertain. The CDR3 covers 13 residues. Germline V CDR1 and CDR2: SGDLS, YYNGEE. The V end lost 4 bases, the J end lost 1 base, and 8 bases lay between the germline ends. This CDR3 is CASSPGPNTEAFF. The CDR3 nucleotides read TGTGCCAGCAGCCCTGGACCGAACACTGAAGCTTTCTTT.

This chain uses TRBV5-1 with TRBJ1-1; 8 nucleotides agree with TRBD1. Trimming removed 3 bases from V and 8 bases from J; junction bases left unmatched: 6. The CDR3 runs 13 residues. The germline V gene encodes CDR1 SGHRS and CDR2 YFSETQ. In DNA, the CDR3 is TGCGCCAGCAGCTATCGGACAGGGCAGGAAGCTTTCTTT. This gives the protein CASSYRTGQEAFF.

This chain uses TRBV11-2 with TRBJ2-7; D possibly matches TRBD1 or TRBD2 (6 bases each). Per the germline V gene, CDR1 is SGHAT and CDR2 is FQNNGV. The V gene lost 5 bases and the J gene lost 6 bases, with 23 bases spanning the gap. The CDR3 consists of 16 residues. This chain's CDR3 is CASSRGYRGPSGEQYF. The CDR3 DNA is TGTGCCAGCAGCCGCGGTTATCGGGGGCCGTCGGGCGAGCAGTACTTC.

This sequence joins TRBV30 and TRBJ1-3; D is ambiguous. Per germline, CDR1 GTSNPN and CDR2 SVGIG (reference sequence). The V gene lost 4 bases and the J gene lost 2 bases, with 12 bases spanning the gap. CDR3 length: 14 residues. The CDR3 sequence is CAWNGDLAGNTIYF. CDR3 sequence (DNA): TGTGCCTGGAACGGGGATTTAGCTGGAAACACCATATATTTT.

This clone was seen just once. This chain connects TRBV9 to TRBJ1-2; D gene unclear. Germline V gene sequence: CDR1 SGDLS, CDR2 YYNGEE. Deletions cut 0 bases from V and 5 bases from J, with 14 bases between. This CDR3 contains 15 residues. The CDR3 here is CASSVAEDPLYGYTF. Written as DNA, the CDR3 is TGTGCCAGCAGCGTAGCGGAGGACCCTTTATATGGCTACACCTTC.